Listed here are 21 T cell receptor beta chains from one sample, sequenced in a study of shared clonotypes between healthy human individuals. Method: immunoSEQ multiplex PCR; TCRdb's copy keeps in-frame clones and lacks some. Among under 1,100,000 clones, around 82% were seen once, and the ten largest hold roughly 0.65%. The sequencing input was memory CD4+ T cells from PBMCs. Subset meaning: CD45RA-negative fraction. Receptors were obtained from a man aged 18 to 29 in good health. Some clones in this sample may be carry-over from other donors' samples.

The chain links TRBV28 to TRBJ1-4; 11 bases are shared with TRBD1. CDR1 MDHEN and CDR2 SYDVKM come from the germline V gene. CDR3 length: 15 residues. V lost 5 bases and J lost 6; bases outside the gene matches: 5. The CDR3, as DNA: TGTGCCAGCAGTGCGGCGGGACAGGGGGATGAAAAACTGTTTTTT. It specifies CASSAAGQGDEKLFF.

V gene TRBV28 combines with J gene TRBJ1-4; perhaps TRBD1 as D (6 bases). Germline lookup yields CDR1 MDHEN and CDR2 SYDVKM. The CDR3 extends over 14 amino acids. V was cut by 7 bases and J by 7 bases, with 16 bases left in between. The CDR3 DNA follows: TGTGCCAGCACCCACTACAGGGAAGGTGAAAAACTGTTTTTT. Residues: CASTHYREGEKLFF. The full variable domain, rest sourced from reference TRBV28 and TRBJ1-4, is DVKVTQSSRYLVKRTGEKVFLECVQDMDHENMFWYRQDPGLGLRLIYFSYDVKMKEKGDIPEGYSVSREKKERFSLILESASTNQTSMYLCASTHYREGEKLFFGSGTQLSVL.

Regarding this clone: This is likely an artifact of a read error, given a far larger clone one base away. The chain joins TRBV30 to TRBJ2-4; D assignment may be TRBD1 or TRBD2 (5 bases each). The CDR3 sequence is 15 residues long. CDR1 and CDR2 (germline): GTSNPN, SVGIG (reference sequence). This chain's CDR3 is CAWSAGTIAKDIQYF. The CDR3 coding sequence is TGTGCCTGGAGTGCCGGGACGATAGCCAAAGACATTCAGTACTTC. Variable domain in full (rest from reference TRBV30 and TRBJ2-4): SQTIHQWPATLVQPVGSPLSLECTVEGTSNPNLYWYRQAAGRGLQLLFYSVGIGQISSEVPQNLSASRPQDRQFILSSKKLLLSDSGFYLCAWSAGTIAKDIQYFGAGTRLSVL.

The chain employs TRBV28 and TRBJ2-7; D remains ambiguous. Per germline, CDR1 MDHEN and CDR2 SYDVKM. The V and J ends lost 6 bases and 0 bases respectively, with 12 bases between them. This CDR3 contains 14 residues. Written as DNA, the CDR3 is TGTGCCAGCAGCAGATTAATGAGCTCCTACGAGCAGTACTTC. It encodes CASSRLMSSYEQYF.

The V call is TRBV20-1, the J call TRBJ2-1, with 9 bases matching TRBD2. This CDR3 spans 11 amino acids. J was trimmed by 14 bases and V by 3 bases; bases with no gene match: 5. Germline V gene lookup returns CDR1 DFQATT and CDR2 SNEGSKA (reference sequence). CDR3 nucleotide sequence: TGCAGTGCTAGGCTAGCGGGGCCCGAGTTCTTC. This encodes CSARLAGPEFF.

The sample holds one count of this clone. The V call is TRBV15, the J call TRBJ2-2, with D possibly TRBD1 on 5 matching bases. CDR1 LNHNV and CDR2 YYDKDF come from the germline V gene (reference sequence). V was trimmed by 5 bases and J by 5 bases, leaving 9 bases between them. The CDR3 runs to 13 residues. The CDR3 DNA is TGTGCCACCAGCGGCAGGGTAACCGGGGAGCTGTTTTTT. Its translation: CATSGRVTGELFF.

This clone was found once. The chain carries TRBV28 and TRBJ1-5; 7 bases are a match to TRBD1. Germline V lookup: CDR1 MDHEN, CDR2 SYDVKM. The CDR3 extends over 16 amino acids. Trimming cost V 6 bases and J 6 bases; bases outside gene matches: 14. This chain's CDR3 is CASSLQGNGFVQPQHF. The CDR3 bases are TGTGCCAGCAGCCTACAGGGGAACGGGTTTGTTCAGCCCCAGCATTTT.

The V call is TRBV2, the J call TRBJ2-7; 8 nucleotides line up with TRBD1. The CDR3 runs 14 residues. Germline V CDR1 and CDR2: SNHLY, FYNNEI. V was pared by 6 bases and J by 3 bases, with 7 bases of the junction left unmatched. The chain's CDR3 is CASRIRQGNYEQYF. The DNA for the CDR3 is TGTGCCAGCAGAATACGACAGGGGAACTACGAGCAGTACTTC.

V gene TRBV28 combines with J gene TRBJ2-7; no clear D gene. The CDR3 has 12 amino acids. V was pared by 2 bases and J by 12 bases, with 14 bases between. Germline CDR1 and CDR2: MDHEN and SYDVKM. CDR3 DNA: TGTGCCAGCAGTTTACAGGAGTCCCAATGGTACTTC. Translated: CASSLQESQWYF.

The DNA of the CDR3 is TGTGCCTGGAGTCCCCAGTTGCATGGGGACACTGAAGCTTTCTTT. This encodes CAWSPQLHGDTEAFF. The chain is built from TRBV30 and TRBJ1-1, with no clear D. V lost 2 bases, J lost 3 bases, and 16 bases lay in between. CDR1 and CDR2 (germline): GTSNPN, SVGIG (reference sequence). The CDR3 loop spans 15 amino acids.

This chain links TRBV29-1 with TRBJ2-7, with 13 bases aligning to TRBD2. Germline assignment: CDR1 SQVTM and CDR2 ANQGSEA. V shed 4 bases and J 6 bases; nucleotides not matched to a gene: 3. This CDR3 comprises 13 residues. CDR3 nucleotides: TGCAGCGTTGGACTAGCGGGAGGTGTCGAGCAGTACTTC. This codes for CSVGLAGGVEQYF.

This chain links TRBV6-1 with TRBJ2-3, with TRBD1 identical over 8 bases. V was pared by 9 bases and J by 6 bases, with 8 bases of the junction left unmatched. This CDR3 spans 13 amino acids. Per germline, CDR1 MNHNS and CDR2 SASEGT. CDR3 amino acids: CASNGQGLDTQYF. The CDR3 DNA follows: TGTGCCAGTAACGGACAGGGTTTGGATACGCAGTATTTT.

In regard to this clone: Other DNA sequences in this sample translate to the same CDR3. The gene calls are TRBV7-3 and TRBJ1-1; no clear D gene. This CDR3 comprises 13 residues. Germline V CDR1 and CDR2: SGHTA, FQGTGA. Trimming shortened V by 4 bases and J by 0 bases, and 6 bases separated the two germline ends. Here the CDR3 reads CASSSLMNTEAFF. As DNA, the CDR3 is TGTGCCAGCAGCTCCCTCATGAACACTGAAGCTTTCTTT.

There are many counts of this clone. The chain is built from TRBV28 and TRBJ1-1; no firm D call. The CDR3 totals 11 residues. The germline V gene has CDR1 MDHEN and CDR2 SYDVKM. The V end lost 6 bases, the J end lost 10 bases, and 12 bases lay between the germline ends. Here the CDR3 reads CASSYGTGAFF. In DNA, the CDR3 is TGTGCCAGCAGCTACGGCACGGGAGCTTTCTTT.

The chain carries TRBV7-2 and TRBJ2-3; D call uncertain. Germline V gene sequence: CDR1 SGHTA, CDR2 FQGNSA. This CDR3 spans 14 amino acids. The ends were cut back, 5 bases at V and 0 bases at J, with 9 bases in the middle. CDR3 nucleotides: TGTGCCAGCAGCCCCTCGACGAGCACAGATACGCAGTATTTT. Translated: CASSPSTSTDTQYF.

This clone was observed once. Here the CDR3 DNA reads TGCGCCAGCGGAACTCGAAGGGAGACCCAGTACTTC. It specifies CASGTRRETQYF. The chain is built from TRBV5-1 and TRBJ2-5; D remains ambiguous. Germline V CDR1 and CDR2: SGHRS, YFSETQ. This CDR3 has 12 amino acids. V dropped 7 bases and J dropped 5 bases, with 12 bases sitting between them.

The chain uses TRBV7-8 and TRBJ2-7; 11 bases line up with TRBD1. Trimming cost V 4 bases and J 5 bases; bases outside gene matches: 1. The CDR3 runs to 13 residues. The germline V gene encodes CDR1 SGHVS and CDR2 FQNEAQ. CDR3 nucleotides: TGTGCCAGCAGCTCGGGACAGGGGGACGAGCAGTACTTC. As protein: CASSSGQGDEQYF.

Only one count was recorded for this clone. The chain employs TRBV19 and TRBJ2-7; 10 bases are a match to TRBD2. CDR3 length equals 15 residues. Germline V gene data show CDR1 as LNHDA and CDR2 as SQIVND (reference sequence). V gave up 6 bases and J gave up 7 bases; unmatched junction bases: 12. CDR3 residues: CASSAIRASGSEQYF. The DNA of the CDR3 is TGTGCCAGTAGCGCTATTAGGGCTAGCGGGAGTGAGCAGTACTTC.

As for this clone: A read error is likely here: a far larger clone is one base away. The V call is TRBV30, the J call TRBJ1-1; D is possibly TRBD1 (5 bases). CDR1 and CDR2 (germline): GTSNPN, SVGIG (reference sequence). CDR3 size: 13 residues. This CDR3 is CAWSVGVNTGAFF. In DNA form, the CDR3 reads TGTGCCTGGAGTGTGGGGGTGAACACTGGAGCTTTCTTT.

The V gene is TRBV5-8, the J gene TRBJ2-3; D could derive from TRBD1 or TRBD2 (5 bases each). V shed 1 base and J shed 3 bases, with 21 bases lying between them. The germline gives CDR1 SGHTS, CDR2 YDEGEE. This CDR3 has 18 amino acids. CDR3 region: CASSLLGRADGGTDTQYF. In DNA, the CDR3 is TGTGCCAGCAGCTTGCTCGGGCGGGCCGATGGGGGTACAGATACGCAGTATTTT.

This rearrangement joins TRBV6-5 to TRBJ2-3; the D gene is possibly TRBD2 (5 bases). V was cut by 6 bases and J by 7 bases, with 14 bases left in between. The CDR3 runs to 13 residues. Germline lookup yields CDR1 MNHEY and CDR2 SVGAGI. The CDR3 DNA follows: TGTGCCAGCAGAGAAAGCAGCGGCAATACGCAGTATTTT. Translation gives CASRESSGNTQYF.